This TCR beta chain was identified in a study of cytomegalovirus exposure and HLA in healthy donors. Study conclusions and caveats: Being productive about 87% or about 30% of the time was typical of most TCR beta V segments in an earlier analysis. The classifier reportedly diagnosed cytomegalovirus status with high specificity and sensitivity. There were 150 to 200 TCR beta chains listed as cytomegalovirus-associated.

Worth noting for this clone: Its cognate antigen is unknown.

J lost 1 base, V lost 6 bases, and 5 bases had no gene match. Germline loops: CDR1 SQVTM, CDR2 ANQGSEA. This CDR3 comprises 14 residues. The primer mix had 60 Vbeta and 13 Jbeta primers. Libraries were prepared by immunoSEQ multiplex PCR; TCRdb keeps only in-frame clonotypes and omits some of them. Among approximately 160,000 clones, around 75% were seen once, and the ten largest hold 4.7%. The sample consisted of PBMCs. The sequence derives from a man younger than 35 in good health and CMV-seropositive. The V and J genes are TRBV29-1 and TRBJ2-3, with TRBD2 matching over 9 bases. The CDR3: CSVARTSGTDTQYF. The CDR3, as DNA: TGCAGCGTCGCCCGGACTAGCGGCACAGATACGCAGTATTTT.